Included here is one T cell receptor (beta chain) sequence, with context. The sample is drawn from a study of T cells in localized non-small cell lung cancer. The CDR3 runs to 13 residues. Germline V gives CDR1 MGHDK, CDR2 SYGVNS. After removal of 5 bases from V and 3 bases from J, the junction contained 2 bases not matched to a gene. Produced via immunoSEQ multiplex PCR; TCRdb's table is partial and in-frame only. Altogether about 1,400 clones are present, approximately 23% being singletons, with the ten largest covering roughly a fifth. Sequences were derived from lung tumor tissue, sampled before any cancer treatment. This chain connects TRBV25-1 to TRBJ1-1, with 8 bases matching TRBD1. The sequence was collected from a female donor older than 55 with stage II squamous cell lung carcinoma. The CDR3 DNA reads TGTGCCAGCAGTAGACAGGGGTACACTGAAGCTTTCTTT. Translation gives CASSRQGYTEAFF.